Presented here are 27 T cell receptor beta chains from one specimen sequenced in a study of cytomegalovirus exposure and HLA in healthy donors. The study ran its PCR with 60 Vbeta and 13 Jbeta primers. TCRdb's table, derived via immunoSEQ multiplex PCR, lists solely in-frame clones and lacks some. In the table there are approximately 70,000 clones, 70% to 80% of which are singletons. Sequencing was carried out using PBMCs. The origin of the receptors is a man aged 45-65 years in good health and CMV-seronegative.

V is TRBV7-6 and J is TRBJ2-7; 8 nucleotides match TRBD1. The germline CDR1 and CDR2 sequences are SGHVS and FNYEAQ. The CDR3 has 16 amino acids. V shed 1 base and J 6 bases; nucleotides not matched to a gene: 11. The CDR3 loop is CASSLDPPRTGPEQYF. As DNA, the CDR3 is TGTGCCAGCAGCTTAGACCCTCCTAGGACAGGGCCCGAGCAGTACTTC.

The chain has TRBV5-1 and TRBJ2-7; tentative D call: TRBD1 (6 bases). The CDR3 is 13 amino acids. The germline gives CDR1 SGHRS, CDR2 YFSETQ. V was clipped by 0 bases and J by 4 bases, with 8 bases between them. CDR3 in amino acids: CASSLDREYEQYF. CDR3 bases: TGCGCCAGCAGCTTGGACAGGGAATACGAGCAGTACTTC.

V usage is TRBV18 and J usage is TRBJ1-1, with D unclear. The CDR3 loop spans 13 amino acids. Germline V lookup: CDR1 KGHSH, CDR2 LQKENI. V shed 5 bases and J shed 0 bases, with 7 bases lying between them. This CDR3 is CASSETLNTEAFF. The CDR3 region has the DNA TGTGCCAGCTCAGAGACATTGAACACTGAAGCTTTCTTT.

V and J are TRBV19 and TRBJ2-1; D unresolved. This CDR3 comprises 15 residues. Germline assignment: CDR1 LNHDA and CDR2 SQIVND (reference sequence). Trimming left V 4 bases short and J 2 bases short, with 12 bases between. The CDR3 region is CASSTNLNAYNEQFF. The CDR3 DNA is TGTGCCAGTAGTACGAACCTAAATGCCTACAATGAGCAGTTCTTC. Filled out from reference TRBV19 and TRBJ2-1, the complete variable domain reads DGGITQSPKYLFRKEGQNVTLSCEQNLNHDAMYWYRQDPGQGLRLIYYSQIVNDFQKGDIAEGYSVSREKKESFPLTVTSAQKNPTAFYLCASSTNLNAYNEQFFGPGTRLTVL.

The chain carries TRBV5-1 and TRBJ2-3, with TRBD2 matching 7 bases. This CDR3 has 14 residues. Trimming removed 0 bases from V and 6 bases from J; junction bases left unmatched: 4. The germline V gene has CDR1 SGHRS and CDR2 YFSETQ. The CDR3 sequence: CASSLGLAEDTQYF. CDR3 nucleotide sequence: TGCGCCAGCAGCTTGGGGCTAGCGGAGGATACGCAGTATTTT.

This sequence joins TRBV6-5 and TRBJ2-1, with D possibly being TRBD1 (6 bases). Germline loops: CDR1 MNHEY, CDR2 SVGAGI. V lost 5 bases, J lost 3 bases, and 11 bases lay in between. The CDR3 is 14 residues long. The CDR3 DNA reads as TGTGCCAGCAGTCCCGGACAGCTCTACAATGAGCAGTTCTTC. This sequence encodes CASSPGQLYNEQFF.

This chain uses TRBV6-1 with TRBJ2-2; no firm D call. Germline loops: CDR1 MNHNS, CDR2 SASEGT. V dropped 0 bases and J dropped 2 bases, with 10 bases sitting between them. This CDR3 region has 16 residues. In DNA, the CDR3 is TGTGCCAGCAGTGAAGCGCGCCGGGTTAACACCGGGGAGCTGTTTTTT. Protein: CASSEARRVNTGELFF.

The V call is TRBV5-1, the J call TRBJ2-5, with TRBD1 matching 8 bases. Germline values: CDR1 SGHRS, CDR2 YFSETQ. With V trimmed by 4 bases and J by 3 bases, 8 bases remained unmatched. The CDR3 extends over 15 amino acids. The CDR3 DNA follows: TGCGCCAGCAGCCTACGGACAGGGAAGGAAGAGACCCAGTACTTC. Translated, it gives CASSLRTGKEETQYF.

The rearrangement uses TRBV10-2 and TRBJ1-3; no reliable D call. This CDR3 is 13 amino acids long. Trimming stripped 8 bases from V and 2 bases from J, with 10 bases between. Germline CDR1 reads WSHSY; CDR2 reads SAAADI. CDR3 in amino acids: CASAGKTGNTIYF. DNA of the CDR3: TGCGCCAGCGCAGGAAAAACTGGAAACACCATATATTTT.

V gene TRBV5-1 combines with J gene TRBJ1-2, with TRBD1 identical over 11 bases. This CDR3 contains 14 residues. Germline values: CDR1 SGHRS, CDR2 YFSETQ. J lost 6 bases, V lost 0 bases, and 1 base had no gene match. The CDR3 DNA reads TGCGCCAGCAGCTTGGGGACAGGGGGCAATGGCTACACCTTC. It specifies CASSLGTGGNGYTF.

The J gene is TRBJ2-5, the V gene TRBV6-5, with D possibly TRBD2 on 6 matching bases. CDR3 length: 16 residues. Germline V gene data show CDR1 as MNHEY and CDR2 as SVGAGI. The V end lost 2 bases, the J end lost 5 bases, and 18 bases lay between the germline ends. CDR3 amino acids: CASSYVSGEVTETQYF. DNA for the CDR3: TGTGCCAGCAGTTACGTCTCCGGGGAGGTGACGGAGACCCAGTACTTC.

V and J are TRBV7-2 and TRBJ1-1; TRBD1 agrees at 7 bases. Trimming took 6 bases from V and 4 from J; bases not matched to a gene: 5. Per the germline V gene, CDR1 is SGHTA and CDR2 is FQGNSA. The CDR3 runs to 13 residues. CDR3 residues: CASRLDRATEAFF. As DNA, the CDR3 is TGTGCCAGCAGACTCGACAGGGCCACTGAAGCTTTCTTT.

This clone was recorded only once. The chain uses TRBV5-1 and TRBJ2-7; D gene ambiguous. Deletions cut 4 bases from V and 7 bases from J, with 15 bases between. From germline, CDR1 is SGHRS and CDR2 YFSETQ. This CDR3 is built from 13 residues. The CDR3 loop reads CASSQYYPLEQYF. CDR3 bases: TGCGCCAGCAGCCAATACTACCCCCTGGAGCAGTACTTC. Complete variable domain (other parts from reference TRBV5-1 and TRBJ2-7): KAGVTQTPRYLIKTRGQQVTLSCSPISGHRSVSWYQQTPGQGLQFLFEYFSETQRNKGNFPGRFSGRQFSNSRSEMNVSTLELGDSALYLCASSQYYPLEQYFGPGTRLTVT.

This chain connects TRBV27 to TRBJ2-1; TRBD1 is a possible D gene (7 bases). Trimming removed 5 bases at V and 7 bases at J, with 18 bases between. CDR1 and CDR2 from the germline V gene are MNHEY and SMNVEV (reference sequence). CDR3 length: 15 amino acids. The chain's CDR3 is CASSPGGQGVNEQFF. DNA of the CDR3: TGTGCCAGCAGTCCAGGGGGGCAGGGGGTGAATGAGCAGTTCTTC.

The chain couples TRBV10-1 to TRBJ1-1; D remains ambiguous. The germline gives CDR1 WNHNN, CDR2 SYGVQD (reference sequence). The length of the CDR3 is 13 residues. V lost 0 bases to trimming and J lost 4 bases, with 6 bases between them. In DNA, the CDR3 is TGCGCCAGCAGTGAGTCTAGCGGCACTGAAGCTTTCTTT. It codes for CASSESSGTEAFF.

This clone was recorded only once. The chain couples TRBV9 to TRBJ1-3; tentatively, D is TRBD1 (6 bases). From germline, CDR1 is SGDLS and CDR2 YYNGEE. This CDR3 has 15 residues. V was cut by 0 bases and J by 6 bases, with 13 bases left in between. The chain's CDR3 is CASSVVAGAKNTIYF. In nucleotides, the CDR3 is TGTGCCAGCAGCGTAGTTGCAGGGGCTAAAAACACCATATATTTT. Filled out from reference TRBV9 and TRBJ1-3, the complete variable domain reads DSGVTQTPKHLITATGQRVTLRCSPRSGDLSVYWYQQSLDQGLQFLIQYYNGEERAKGNILERFSAQQFPDLHSELNLSSLELGDSALYFCASSVVAGAKNTIYFGEGSWLTVV.

The rearrangement joins TRBV10-3 to TRBJ1-6; D gene unclear. The CDR3 sequence is 14 residues long. The germline CDR1 and CDR2 sequences are ENHRY and SYGVKD. V lost 6 bases to trimming and J lost 7 bases, with 13 bases between them. The CDR3 loop reads CAISKDGINSPLHF. In nucleotides, the CDR3 is TGTGCCATCAGCAAGGACGGGATAAATTCACCCCTCCACTTT.

The rearrangement uses TRBV5-4 and TRBJ2-3; 10 bases match TRBD2. Losses at the gene ends were 4 bases for V and 2 bases for J; bases not matched to a gene: 10. The CDR3 is 17 amino acids. Germline lookup yields CDR1 SGHNT and CDR2 YYREEE (reference sequence). The CDR3 DNA follows: TGTGCCAGCAGCCCCCGTGGTAGCGGGGGGACCACAGATACGCAGTATTTT. Amino acid sequence: CASSPRGSGGTTDTQYF.

This clone turned up a few times. This chain joins TRBV5-4 and TRBJ1-1; no clear D. This CDR3 is 16 amino acids long. V was cut by 3 bases and J by 4 bases, with 19 bases left in between. CDR1 is SGHNT and CDR2 is YYREEE in the germline V gene (reference sequence). The CDR3 spells CASSSVFNRRFTEAFF. CDR3 nucleotide sequence: TGTGCCAGCAGCTCTGTGTTTAACAGAAGGTTCACTGAAGCTTTCTTT. Variable domain in full (rest from reference TRBV5-4 and TRBJ1-1): ETGVTQSPTHLIKTRGQQVTLRCSSQSGHNTVSWYQQALGQGPQFIFQYYREEENGRGNFPPRFSGLQFPNYSSELNVNALELDDSALYLCASSSVFNRRFTEAFFGQGTRLTVV.

This chain joins TRBV7-9 and TRBJ2-7; unclear D gene. The CDR3 consists of 14 residues. Germline assignment: CDR1 SEHNR and CDR2 FQNEAQ (reference sequence). Trimming left V 4 bases short and J 3 bases short, with 13 bases between. CDR3 protein: CASSYFTAVYEQYF. The CDR3 DNA sequence: TGTGCCAGCAGCTACTTCACAGCAGTCTACGAGCAGTACTTC.

J is TRBJ1-5 and V is TRBV2; no clear D. The CDR3 spans 13 residues. The V gene lost 7 bases and the J gene lost 3 bases, with 10 bases spanning the gap. The germline gives CDR1 SNHLY, CDR2 FYNNEI. CDR3 loop: CASTRKNNQPQHF. DNA for the CDR3: TGTGCCAGCACGAGGAAGAACAATCAGCCCCAGCATTTT.

The table lists this clone with a count of one. The V gene is TRBV2, the J gene TRBJ2-2; D is undetermined. CDR1 SNHLY and CDR2 FYNNEI come from the germline V gene. Trimming pared 7 bases from V and 1 base from J, leaving 13 bases between. This CDR3 comprises 15 residues. The CDR3 bases are TGTGCCAGCAAAATTAACACCATGAACACCGGGGAGCTGTTTTTT. This translates into CASKINTMNTGELFF.

The V and J genes are TRBV6-6 and TRBJ1-1, with 7 bases lining up with TRBD1. Germline CDR1 is MNHNY and CDR2 is SVGAGI (reference sequence). The CDR3 is 13 residues long. The J segment lost 10 bases and the V segment lost 5 bases, leaving 10 bases of the junction unmatched. CDR3 residues: CASSGTQGVGAFF. The CDR3 coding sequence is TGTGCCAGCAGTGGCACCCAGGGGGTTGGAGCTTTCTTT.

The chain recombines TRBV10-3 with TRBJ2-2; perhaps TRBD2 as D (6 bases). This CDR3 comprises 16 residues. Between the trimmed V and J ends, which lost 6 bases and 3 bases, there was a span of 17 bases. Looked up from germline, CDR1 is ENHRY and CDR2 is SYGVKD. The CDR3 protein is CAISQLGGPDTGELFF. In DNA form, the CDR3 reads TGTGCCATCAGCCAGCTCGGAGGGCCCGACACCGGGGAGCTGTTTTTT.

In its sample, this clone was seen once. The DNA of the CDR3 is TGTGCCACCAGCAGAGATCGTCCAGGGACCTACGAGCAGTACTTC. Translating it yields CATSRDRPGTYEQYF. This chain joins TRBV15 and TRBJ2-7; TRBD1 might be the D (5 bases). Germline V CDR1 and CDR2: LNHNV, YYDKDF (reference sequence). This CDR3 is 15 amino acids long. The germline V and J ends were trimmed by 0 bases and 2 bases, with 11 bases remaining between them.

This clone was observed a single time. The chain uses TRBV7-8 and TRBJ2-5; TRBD2 agrees at 11 bases. Germline assignment: CDR1 SGHVS and CDR2 FQNEAQ. The CDR3 covers 14 residues. Trimming removed 6 bases from V and 5 bases from J; junction bases left unmatched: 5. The CDR3 DNA is TGTGCCAGCAGACCAGGGACTAGCGGCGAGACCCAGTACTTC. As protein: CASRPGTSGETQYF.

The CDR3 region has the DNA TGTGCCAGCAGTGAATCTACAGGGACAAATTCACCCCTCCACTTT. Amino acid sequence: CASSESTGTNSPLHF. This chain connects TRBV25-1 to TRBJ1-6; a possible D gene is TRBD1 (6 bases). The V end lost 1 base, the J end lost 7 bases, and 11 bases lay between the germline ends. This CDR3 is 15 amino acids long. Germline V gene sequence: CDR1 MGHDK, CDR2 SYGVNS.